This TCR beta chain emerged from a study of cytomegalovirus exposure and HLA in healthy donors. Whole-study findings and limits: Roughly even sequencing depth across donors was the assumption behind the presence/absence analyses.

The CDR3 covers 12 residues. Per the germline V gene, CDR1 is MNHEY and CDR2 is SVGAGI. Trimming removed 5 bases at V and 5 bases at J, with 9 bases between. With regard to this clone: The antigen is unknown.

The PCR was carried out with 60 Vbeta primers and 13 Jbeta primers. The assay was immunoSEQ multiplex PCR, and TCRdb's table has in-frame clones only and misses some. In the table there are about 130,000 clones, roughly 71% of which are singletons. The sample was PBMCs. This chain links TRBV6-5 with TRBJ1-2; D not resolved. The receptor was isolated from a woman aged 50 to 65 in good health and CMV-seropositive. In nucleotides, the CDR3 is TGTGCCAGCAGTGAAGGAGGGTATGGCTACACCTTC. Residues: CASSEGGYGYTF.